These 19 T cell receptor beta chains came from one sample sequenced in a study of glioma-infiltrating T cells. TCR alpha and beta CDR3 regions were amplified from RNA using iRepertoire nested multiplex PCR. TCRdb fed the multiplex PCR reads into MiXCR, producing one record per CDR3 protein. The sample includes 400,000 or so distinct CDR3 sequences, 41% seen only once; the top ten take approximately 12%. Specimen: glioma tissue, nonneoplastic brain tissue, or PBMCs (not recorded which). The receptors originated from a human donor with low-grade glioma or glioblastoma, undergoing nonglioma brain surgery, or in good health (not recorded which).

As concerns this clonotype: An end of the junction does not agree with germline; a read error may underlie this. J is TRBJ2-7 and V is TRBV4-3; 8 bases align to TRBD1. This CDR3 is built from 16 residues. Germline assignment: CDR1 LGHNA and CDR2 YSLEER. CDR3 sequence (DNA): TGCTCCAGCAGCCACTCGTCATCGGACAGGGATGACGGGCAGTACTTC. Its translation: CSSSHSSSDRDDGQYF.

The sample holds one count of this clonotype. This sequence joins TRBV7-9 and TRBJ2-1; the D is unclear. This CDR3 has 15 amino acids. Germline CDR1 is SEHNR and CDR2 is FQNEAQ (reference sequence). V was pared by 5 bases and J by 6 bases, with 17 bases between. The CDR3 bases are TGTGCCAGCAGCCCCTGGTCCAGCAGCCCCAATGAGCAGTTCTTC. This translates into CASSPWSSSPNEQFF. Looking up the rest from reference TRBV7-9 and TRBJ2-1 gives the full variable domain: DTGVSQNPRHKITKRGQNVTFRCDPISEHNRLYWYRQTLGQGPEFLTYFQNEAQLEKSRLLSDRFSAERPKGSFSTLEIQRTEQGDSAMYLCASSPWSSSPNEQFFGPGTRLTVL.

Worth noting for this clonotype: This sequence may be a read error, since a much larger clone differs from it by one base. The J gene is TRBJ2-7, the V gene TRBV7-2; 11 bases match TRBD1. The trim removed 3 bases at V and 2 bases at J, leaving 6 bases unmatched. The CDR3 has 16 residues. Per the germline V gene, CDR1 is SGHTA and CDR2 is FQGNSA. The DNA of the CDR3 is TGTGCCAGCAGCTTCCAGGTGGGACAGGGGGCCTACGAGCAGTACTTC. This translates into CASSFQVGQGAYEQYF.

Only a few counts were recorded for this clonotype. The J gene is TRBJ2-7, the V gene TRBV20-1, with D perhaps TRBD2 (6 bases). The CDR3 totals 14 residues. V was clipped by 3 bases and J by 2 bases, with 14 bases between them. Germline assignment: CDR1 DFQATT and CDR2 SNEGSKA (reference sequence). The CDR3 DNA reads TGCAGTGCTAGTGACGAGCGGGTTCCCTACGAGCAGTACTTC. The encoded protein is CSASDERVPYEQYF.

This clonotype was seen more than once but under ten times. V and J are TRBV20-1 and TRBJ2-1, with D unresolved. The CDR3 runs to 16 residues. Trimming removed 0 bases at V and 2 bases at J, with 14 bases between. CDR1 is DFQATT, CDR2 SNEGSKA, per germline (reference sequence). CDR3 loop: CSARDSRASTYNEQFF. The CDR3 DNA reads as TGCAGTGCTAGAGATAGTCGCGCTTCGACCTACAATGAGCAGTTCTTC.

The chain couples TRBV4-1 to TRBJ1-2; D ambiguous. The CDR3 runs to 14 residues. V was clipped by 0 bases and J by 6 bases, with 11 bases between them. The germline CDR1 and CDR2 sequences are MGHRA and YSYEKL. The CDR3 sequence is CASSQDIGSHGYTF. The CDR3 bases are TGCGCCAGCAGCCAAGATATAGGAAGCCATGGCTACACCTTC.

This chain joins TRBV2 and TRBJ2-1, with 7 bases aligning to TRBD1. The CDR3 extends over 14 amino acids. Germline trimming cut 6 bases from V and 7 bases from J; bases unmatched to any gene: 9. Per the germline V gene, CDR1 is SNHLY and CDR2 is FYNNEI. The CDR3 nucleotides are TGTGCCAGCAGGACAGGGAACTTGGGGAATGAGCAGTTCTTC. Translating it yields CASRTGNLGNEQFF.

The rearrangement uses TRBV12-3 or TRBV12-4 and TRBJ1-1; D gene ambiguous. The V and J ends lost 5 bases and 3 bases respectively, with 4 bases between them. The CDR3 is 11 residues long. As DNA, the CDR3 is TGTGCCAGCAGTGAAGACACTGAAGCTTTCTTT. It specifies CASSEDTEAFF.

This clonotype has at least ten counts. The chain recombines TRBV7-9 with TRBJ2-7, with 9 bases lining up with TRBD1. Germline V gives CDR1 SEHNR, CDR2 FQNEAQ (reference sequence). The CDR3 is 14 amino acids. J gave up 4 bases and V 1 base, and 2 bases lay outside the gene matches. Written as DNA, the CDR3 is TGTGCCAGCAGCTTAGGTGGGACAGGGTACGAGCAGTACTTC. It encodes CASSLGGTGYEQYF.

J is TRBJ1-1 and V is TRBV12-3 or TRBV12-4; 11 bases align to TRBD1. Trimming at V came to 3 bases and at J to 8 bases, leaving 5 bases not matched to a gene. The CDR3 consists of 14 residues. CDR3 in DNA: TGTGCCAGCAGTTTCGGCGGACAGGGGGCAGAAGCTTTCTTT. It specifies CASSFGGQGAEAFF.

Note on this clonotype: This sequence may be a read error, since a much larger clone differs from it by one base. The chain combines TRBV25-1 with TRBJ2-1; D might be TRBD2 (6 bases). The CDR3 runs 15 residues. Between the trimmed V and J ends, which lost 8 bases and 7 bases, there was a span of 21 bases. Germline assignment: CDR1 MGHDK and CDR2 SYGVNS. The CDR3 region is CASSPTRGRVNEQFF. The CDR3 region has the DNA TGTGCCAGCTCTCCGACTAGAGGGAGAGTGAATGAGCAGTTCTTC.

This clonotype was seen at least ten times. This rearrangement joins TRBV12-3 or TRBV12-4 to TRBJ1-1; D is unclear. Trimming left V 6 bases short and J 10 bases short, with 12 bases between. There are 11 residues in the CDR3. The DNA for the CDR3 is TGTGCCAGCAGACGGGAGTTAGTAGCTTTCTTT. Translation: CASRRELVAFF.

This clonotype was counted ten times or more. The chain couples TRBV15 to TRBJ2-5, with no clear D. Between the trimmed V and J ends, which lost 2 bases and 2 bases, there was a span of 15 bases. This CDR3 is 16 amino acids long. CDR1 LNHNV and CDR2 YYDKDF come from the germline V gene (reference sequence). In DNA, the CDR3 is TGTGCCACCAGCAGATTCCTCCCGACAATTCAAGAGACCCAGTACTTC. Translated, it gives CATSRFLPTIQETQYF. Drawing the rest from reference TRBV15 and TRBJ2-5, the complete variable domain is DAMVIQNPRYQVTQFGKPVTLSCSQTLNHNVMYWYQQKSSQAPKLLFHYYDKDFNNEADTPDNFQSRRPNTSFCFLDIRSPGLGDTAMYLCATSRFLPTIQETQYFGPGTRLLVL.

This clonotype was seen at least ten times. This sequence joins TRBV20-1 and TRBJ1-1; TRBD1 matches 7 bases. Germline lookup yields CDR1 DFQATT and CDR2 SNEGSKA (reference sequence). This CDR3 has 13 amino acids. The CDR3 protein is CRTSGTVNTEAFF. CDR3 DNA sequence: TGCAGGACAAGCGGGACAGTGAACACTGAAGCTTTCTTT.

A single count supports this clonotype. Possible read error: a much larger clone is one base away. The gene calls are TRBV6-6 and TRBJ2-1; D is possibly TRBD2 (5 bases). The CDR3 covers 14 residues. Germline-derived CDR1 and CDR2 are MNHNY and SVGAGI (reference sequence). Written as DNA, the CDR3 is TGTGCCAGCAGTCCACGGACTTGGATCAATGAGCCGTTCTTC. Translated, it gives CASSPRTWINEPFF.

The chain has TRBV7-6 and TRBJ2-2; 12 bases are a match to TRBD2. The CDR3 spans 18 residues. J gave up 0 bases and V 6 bases, and 8 bases lay outside the gene matches. Germline CDR1 reads SGHVS; CDR2 reads FNYEAQ. The CDR3 protein is CASRRGLAGNANTGELFF. The CDR3 coding sequence is TGTGCCAGCAGACGAGGACTAGCGGGGAACGCGAACACCGGGGAGCTGTTTTTT.

The chain carries TRBV7-2 and TRBJ2-1; D is tentatively TRBD1 or TRBD2 (5 bases each). Germline V lookup: CDR1 SGHTA, CDR2 FQGNSA. V dropped 5 bases and J dropped 6 bases, with 11 bases sitting between them. The length of the CDR3 is 13 residues. The CDR3 DNA follows: TGTGCCAGCAGCGAAAGTGGGGGCAATGAGCAGTTCTTC. Amino acid sequence: CASSESGGNEQFF.

The genes are TRBV28 and TRBJ2-7; 12 nucleotides match TRBD2. The CDR3 is 15 residues long. CDR1 is MDHEN, CDR2 SYDVKM, per germline. After removal of 7 bases from V and 0 bases from J, the junction contained 4 bases not matched to a gene. CDR3 sequence: CASNPTSGSSYEQYF. The CDR3 bases are TGTGCCAGCAATCCGACTAGCGGGAGCTCCTACGAGCAGTACTTC.

This clonotype was counted only a few times. V usage is TRBV4-3 and J usage is TRBJ1-4; 7 nucleotides match TRBD1. Trimming at V came to 3 bases and at J to 4 bases, leaving 5 bases not matched to a gene. Germline assignment: CDR1 LGHNA and CDR2 YSLEER. CDR3 length: 15 residues. CDR3 bases: TGCGCCAGCAGCCACCGGGACAGCTTTAATGAAAAACTGTTTTTT. Encoded protein: CASSHRDSFNEKLFF.